Listed here are 2 T cell receptor beta chains from one sample, sequenced in a study of prognosis after radiotherapy for stage I lung cancer. Genomic DNA was subjected to two-round multiplex PCR for amplification of TCR beta CDR3. Gene-specific TRBV and TRBJ primers were used in PCR round one. One entry per CDR3 protein, called by TCRdb with MiXCR from the multiplex PCR reads. The data hold 14,000 or so distinct CDR3 sequences, with approximately 53% observed a single time. The source material was PBMCs, sampled before or after stereotactic body radiation therapy (not recorded which). These receptor sequences come from a donor of 50 years or more with non-small cell lung cancer.

The V gene is TRBV7-9, the J gene TRBJ1-2; D unclear. Germline-derived CDR1 and CDR2 are SEHNR and FQNEAQ (reference sequence). The germline V and J ends were trimmed by 5 bases and 7 bases, with 11 bases remaining between them. The CDR3 is made up of 12 amino acids. CDR3 DNA: TGTGCCAGCAGCCCTCCCTCAGGTGGCTACACCTTC. It yields the protein CASSPPSGGYTF.

Concerning this clonotype: This is likely an artifact of a read error, given a far larger clone one base away. The gene calls are TRBV11-2 and TRBJ2-1, with 7 bases identical to TRBD2. The CDR3 has 14 amino acids. Trimming took 5 bases from V and 7 from J; bases not matched to a gene: 8. The germline gives CDR1 SGHAT, CDR2 FQNNGV. Here the CDR3 reads CASSTWGGVNEQFF. CDR3 sequence (DNA): TGTGCCAGCAGCACATGGGGAGGGGTGAATGAGCAGTTCTTC.